This T cell receptor (beta chain) was recovered during a study of T cell changes during pregnancy in multiple sclerosis. Germline CDR1 and CDR2: SGHTA and FQGTGA. There are 17 residues in the CDR3. Unmatched junction bases numbered 5, after V lost 0 bases and J lost 4 bases. The repertoire was sequenced with immunoSEQ multiplex PCR; TCRdb's copy has only in-frame clones and lacks some. The table records 55,000 to 70,000 clones, around 93% of them present only once. The V call is TRBV7-3, the J call TRBJ2-1; 11 bases map to TRBD2. The TCR originated in a female donor with multiple sclerosis, enrolled in a pregnancy study. The material sequenced was CD4+ T cells from peripheral blood mononuclear cells, taken before pregnancy. The CDR3 sequence is CASSLTPLAGGYNEQFF. The CDR3 DNA sequence: TGTGCCAGCAGCTTAACTCCCCTAGCGGGGGGTTACAATGAGCAGTTCTTC.